These 18 T cell receptor beta chains were sequenced from one sample in a study of cytomegalovirus exposure and HLA in healthy donors. Primers: 60 Vbeta forward and 13 Jbeta reverse. Sequencing was performed with immunoSEQ multiplex PCR; in TCRdb, only in-frame clones are kept and a portion is missing. The sample holds around 160,000 clones; about 78% are singletons and the top ten take over 1.1%. Sequencing was done on a sample of PBMCs. All receptors derive from a male donor in good health and CMV-seronegative.

This CDR3 reads CASSHRRGPNTEAFF. The CDR3, as DNA: TGCGCCAGCAGCCACCGCAGGGGCCCGAACACTGAAGCTTTCTTT. The chain recombines TRBV4-3 with TRBJ1-1; perhaps TRBD1 as D (6 bases). The CDR3 sequence is 15 residues long. V lost 3 bases and J 1 base, leaving 12 bases between the germline ends. CDR1 LGHNA and CDR2 YSLEER come from the germline V gene.

The J gene is TRBJ2-1, the V gene TRBV20-1, with a weak D call TRBD2 (5 bases). The CDR3 contains 10 residues. Germline CDR1 DFQATT, CDR2 SNEGSKA (reference sequence). The V and J ends lost 6 bases and 13 bases respectively, with 13 bases between them. CDR3 amino acids: CSASSGAQFF. CDR3 in DNA: TGCAGTGCCTCGAGCGGAGCACAGTTCTTC.

V gene TRBV30 combines with J gene TRBJ2-4; possible D gene TRBD2, 5 bases. V was shortened by 3 bases and J by 0 bases, with 12 bases between the two germline ends. The CDR3 is 15 residues long. CDR1 is GTSNPN and CDR2 is SVGIG in the germline V gene (reference sequence). CDR3 region: CAWSEEVVAKNIQYF. In DNA form, the CDR3 reads TGTGCCTGGAGCGAGGAGGTGGTAGCCAAAAACATTCAGTACTTC.

This CDR3 is CASSLNGRLAGGSYEQYF. Written as DNA, the CDR3 is TGTGCCAGCAGCTTAAATGGTAGGCTAGCGGGAGGCTCCTACGAGCAGTACTTC. J is TRBJ2-7 and V is TRBV7-3, with TRBD2 matching over 11 bases. This CDR3 comprises 18 residues. V shed 1 base and J 0 bases; nucleotides not matched to a gene: 8. From germline, CDR1 is SGHTA and CDR2 FQGTGA. The full variable domain, its missing parts supplied by reference TRBV7-3 and TRBJ2-7, is GAGVSQTPSNKVTEKGKYVELRCDPISGHTALYWYRQSLGQGPEFLIYFQGTGAADDSGLPNDRFFAVRPEGSVSTLKIQRTERGDSAVYLCASSLNGRLAGGSYEQYFGPGTRLTVT.

The chain has TRBV7-2 and TRBJ1-6; no definite D call. Per the germline V gene, CDR1 is SGHTA and CDR2 is FQGNSA. CDR3 size: 16 residues. V was cut by 2 bases and J by 10 bases, with 18 bases left in between. The CDR3 is CASSLSLFTGSSPLHF. CDR3 sequence (DNA): TGTGCCAGCAGCTTAAGTCTATTTACGGGGAGCTCACCCCTCCACTTT.

In its sample, this clone was seen once. This sequence joins TRBV11-2 and TRBJ1-2; D not resolved. V was cut by 7 bases and J by 1 base, with 10 bases left in between. The germline V gene has CDR1 SGHAT and CDR2 FQNNGV. CDR3 length: 13 amino acids. The CDR3 region is CASITRGNYGYTF. DNA of the CDR3: TGTGCCAGCATTACCCGGGGTAACTATGGCTACACCTTC.

V is TRBV7-9 and J is TRBJ1-3, with a tentative D call TRBD1 (5 bases). This CDR3 is built from 15 residues. Trimming removed 5 bases at V and 2 bases at J, with 13 bases between. Germline V gene sequence: CDR1 SEHNR, CDR2 FQNEAQ (reference sequence). CDR3 coding DNA: TGTGCCAGCAGCCCCCGGCAGGGCACTGGAAACACCATATATTTT. This codes for CASSPRQGTGNTIYF. The whole variable domain, remainder taken from reference TRBV7-9 and TRBJ1-3, is DTGVSQNPRHKITKRGQNVTFRCDPISEHNRLYWYRQTLGQGPEFLTYFQNEAQLEKSRLLSDRFSAERPKGSFSTLEIQRTEQGDSAMYLCASSPRQGTGNTIYFGEGSWLTVV.

The gene calls are TRBV7-9 and TRBJ2-7; 10 bases are shared with TRBD1. The CDR3 is 13 residues long. The germline CDR1 and CDR2 sequences are SEHNR and FQNEAQ (reference sequence). The ends lost 6 bases at V and 4 bases at J; junction bases unmatched: 3. This chain's CDR3 is CASRPGQGYEQYF. The CDR3 coding sequence is TGTGCCAGCAGGCCGGGACAGGGGTACGAGCAGTACTTC.

This chain joins TRBV7-9 and TRBJ2-1, with 11 bases aligning to TRBD2. CDR3 length: 17 residues. Looked up from germline, CDR1 is SEHNR and CDR2 is FQNEAQ (reference sequence). With 5 bases clipped from V and 5 bases from J, the junction kept 11 bases outside the gene matches. The CDR3 DNA sequence: TGTGCCAGCAGCCCCCAGCCTCCTAGCGGGGGGAACAATGAGCAGTTCTTC. Amino acids: CASSPQPPSGGNNEQFF.

J is TRBJ2-3 and V is TRBV15, with D unclear. The V and J ends lost 1 base and 9 bases respectively, with 14 bases between them. Germline-derived CDR1 and CDR2 are LNHNV and YYDKDF (reference sequence). CDR3 length: 14 residues. Written as DNA, the CDR3 is TGTGCCACCAGCAGAGGGCCCCCCCCGCAGACGCAGTATTTT. This sequence encodes CATSRGPPPQTQYF.

As to this clone: At one boundary the junction diverges from the germline segment, which might be a read error. The same CDR3 also results from other DNA sequences found in this sample. CDR3 sequence: CASRGQPSNQPQHF. CDR3 in DNA: TGTGCTAGCAGGGGACAGCCTAGCAATCAGCCCCAGCATTTT. The chain employs TRBV27 and TRBJ1-5, with 7 bases lining up with TRBD1. CDR3 length equals 14 residues. Germline V CDR1 and CDR2: MNHEY, SMNVEV (reference sequence).

This chain connects TRBV18 to TRBJ2-7; TRBD1 aligns across 7 bases. Germline assignment: CDR1 KGHSH and CDR2 LQKENI. This CDR3 contains 15 residues. J was trimmed by 2 bases and V by 0 bases; bases with no gene match: 4. For the CDR3, the DNA is TGTGCCAGCTCACCACCCGGACAGGCCGCCTACGAGCAGTACTTC. Translated, it gives CASSPPGQAAYEQYF.

The chain combines TRBV28 with TRBJ2-1, with 7 nucleotides matching TRBD2. The germline gives CDR1 MDHEN, CDR2 SYDVKM. The CDR3 consists of 14 residues. V dropped 7 bases and J dropped 9; count of bases not matched to a gene: 12. The CDR3, as DNA: TGTGCCAGCACCCTACCTGGACTAGTCCGTGAGCAGTTCTTC. It codes for CASTLPGLVREQFF.

This chain links TRBV5-1 with TRBJ2-5, with D possibly matching TRBD2 (6 bases). The better agreement between TRBJ2-7 and the DNA end casts doubt on the J call. The V gene's germline CDR1 is SGHRS and CDR2 YFSETQ. This CDR3 has 13 residues. This CDR3 is CASSTGLSYEQYF. The CDR3 bases are TGCGCCAGCAGCACTGGACTATCCTACGAGCAGTACTTC.

The DNA of the CDR3 is TGTGCCACCAGCAGAGATGGGACACGGAGTGAAAAACTGTTTTTT. This codes for CATSRDGTRSEKLFF. The J gene is TRBJ1-4, the V gene TRBV15; the D gene is possibly TRBD1 (6 bases). V lost 0 bases and J 7 bases, leaving 12 bases between the germline ends. The CDR3 is 15 residues long. Germline V gene sequence: CDR1 LNHNV, CDR2 YYDKDF (reference sequence).

As DNA, the CDR3 is TGTGCCAGCAGCGCGGGACAGAACTATGGCTACACCTTC. The encoded protein is CASSAGQNYGYTF. The chain uses TRBV7-2 and TRBJ1-2; 7 bases fit TRBD1. CDR1 SGHTA and CDR2 FQGNSA come from the germline V gene. The CDR3 has 13 amino acids. J was trimmed by 2 bases and V by 5 bases; bases with no gene match: 2.

The chain links TRBV19 to TRBJ1-5; 7 nucleotides match TRBD1. The V segment lost 7 bases and the J segment 0 bases; nucleotides outside the gene matches: 6. Germline values: CDR1 LNHDA, CDR2 SQIVND (reference sequence). There are 15 residues in the CDR3. The CDR3 loop is CASTPTGVSNQPQHF. The CDR3 DNA follows: TGTGCCAGTACCCCAACAGGGGTTAGCAATCAGCCCCAGCATTTT.

The gene calls are TRBV9 and TRBJ2-2; 9 nucleotides match TRBD2. The V segment lost 7 bases and the J segment 4 bases; nucleotides outside the gene matches: 8. This CDR3 contains 15 residues. Germline assignment: CDR1 SGDLS and CDR2 YYNGEE. CDR3 residues: CASALAGAVTGELFF. The CDR3 coding sequence is TGTGCCAGCGCTTTAGCGGGAGCCGTCACCGGGGAGCTGTTTTTT.